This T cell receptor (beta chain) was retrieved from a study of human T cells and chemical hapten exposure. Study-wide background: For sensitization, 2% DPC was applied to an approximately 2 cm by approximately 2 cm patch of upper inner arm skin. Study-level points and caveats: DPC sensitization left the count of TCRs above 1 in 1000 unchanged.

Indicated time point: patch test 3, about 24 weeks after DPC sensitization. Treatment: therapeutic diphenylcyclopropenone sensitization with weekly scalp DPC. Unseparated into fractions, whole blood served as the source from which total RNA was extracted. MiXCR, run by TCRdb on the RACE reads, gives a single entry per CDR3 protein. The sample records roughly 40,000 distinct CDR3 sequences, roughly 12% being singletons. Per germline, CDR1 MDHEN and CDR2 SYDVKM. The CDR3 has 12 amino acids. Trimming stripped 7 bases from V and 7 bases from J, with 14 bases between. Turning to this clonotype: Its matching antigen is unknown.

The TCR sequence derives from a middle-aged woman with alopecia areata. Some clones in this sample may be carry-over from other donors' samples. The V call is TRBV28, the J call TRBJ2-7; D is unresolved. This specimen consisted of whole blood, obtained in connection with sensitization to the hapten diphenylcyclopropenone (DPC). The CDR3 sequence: CASTSGVGEQYF. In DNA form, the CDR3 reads TGTGCCAGCACATCAGGTGTAGGTGAGCAGTACTTC.